This TCR beta chain was recorded in a study of blood T cell repertoires in COVID-19. About the research overall: The United States, Italy and Spain were the sources of the acute and convalescent COVID-19 samples.

Method: immunoSEQ multiplex PCR; TCRdb's copy keeps in-frame clones and lacks some. The sample consists of over 150,000 clones, roughly 88% of them appearing once. The receptor's source is a woman aged 55-70 years with acute or convalescent COVID-19. The sample taken for sequencing was peripheral blood.

The CDR3 DNA sequence: TGTGCCAGCAGCTTTAGCGGGGGGACTTCCTACGAGCAGTACTTC. Translating it yields CASSFSGGTSYEQYF. This rearrangement joins TRBV7-2 to TRBJ2-7; 10 bases are a match to TRBD2. Germline loops: CDR1 SGHTA, CDR2 FQGNSA. The CDR3 runs to 15 residues. The ends lost 3 bases at V and 1 base at J; junction bases unmatched: 3.